The rows below give T cell receptor beta chains drawn from one sample of a study of blood T cell repertoires in COVID-19. Libraries were prepared by immunoSEQ multiplex PCR; TCRdb keeps only in-frame clonotypes and omits some of them. This sample yields under 200,000 clones, of which around 74% are seen a single time; 8.1% belongs to the top ten. Sequencing used peripheral blood. The receptor set was obtained from a woman aged 55-70 years with COVID-19, enrolled during active disease. The CDR3 runs from the conserved cysteine through the conserved F or W. Fields, in order: CDR3 length, clone size, J gene, V gene, D gene, CDR3 DNA, CDR3 protein. D genes are given only for firm matches. The listing skips clone size in some rows; elsewhere it reads once, few, many or a size class.

>13|once|TRBJ1-1|TRBV6-5|NA
TGTGCCAGCCTCCCACCAATGAGGACTGAAGCTTTCTTT
CASLPPMRTEAFF
>16|NA|TRBJ1-6|TRBV28|TRBD1
TGTGCCAGCAGTATTTTACAGGGGCAGAGTAATTCACCCCTCCACTTT
CASSILQGQSNSPLHF
>16|NA|TRBJ2-2|TRBV11-1|TRBD1
TGTGCCAGCAGCGCCAACTCAGGGGGAGACACCGGGGAGCTGTTTTTT
CASSANSGGDTGELFF
>16|NA|TRBJ2-1|TRBV9|NA
TGTGCCAGCAGCGTGCACCCTACCCAAACCGGGAATGAGCAGTTCTTC
CASSVHPTQTGNEQFF
>13|NA|TRBJ1-2|TRBV19|NA
TGTGCCAGTAGAGGTGGAGCTAACTATGGCTACACCTTC
CASRGGANYGYTF
>13|NA|TRBJ2-7|TRBV7-2|TRBD1
TGTGCCAGCAGCTTAAACCGGCAGACAGGGGCGAACTTC
CASSLNRQTGANF
>16|few|TRBJ2-5|TRBV28|TRBD2
TGTGCCAGCAGCCGGTCTAGCGGGGGGGCGTGGGAGACCCAGTACTTC
CASSRSSGGAWETQYF
>16|NA|TRBJ2-3|TRBV7-2|TRBD1
TGTGCCAGCAGCCCCACTGGACAGGGCCTCACAGATACGCAGTATTTT
CASSPTGQGLTDTQYF
>14|NA|TRBJ2-7|TRBV7-2|NA
TGTGCCAGCAGTTCGTACAGGATTGCAGGCGAGCAGTACTTC
CASSSYRIAGEQYF
>16|NA|TRBJ1-1|TRBV7-8|NA
TGTGCCAGCAGCTTAGAAGGGGCGGGATTGAACACTGAAGCTTTCTTT
CASSLEGAGLNTEAFF
>16|NA|TRBJ2-7|TRBV3-1/TRBV3-2|NA
TGTGCCAGCAGCCAAGATGATTGGAGGGGCTCCTACGAGCAGTACTTC
CASSQDDWRGSYEQYF
>18|NA|TRBJ2-3|TRBV4-1|TRBD2
TGCGCCAGCAGCCAACCCGACCCCTTAGCGGGGGAAGGAAATACGCAGTATTTT
CASSQPDPLAGEGNTQYF
>13|NA|TRBJ1-2|TRBV28|TRBD1
TGTGCCAGCAGTCTGGGACAGACTATGGGCTACACCTTC
CASSLGQTMGYTF
>12|NA|TRBJ1-2|TRBV7-9|NA
TGTGCCAGCAGCTTAGTACTTAACCTCCACACCTTC
CASSLVLNLHTF
>12|many|TRBJ1-5|TRBV28|NA
TGTGCCAGCAGTTTCTTTCGTTTCCCCCAGCATTTT
CASSFFRFPQHF
>15|many|TRBJ1-6|TRBV7-9|NA
TGTGCCAGCAGCCGACTAATTCCGGAGGGATCACCCCTCCACTTT
CASSRLIPEGSPLHF
>14|NA|TRBJ2-1|TRBV15|NA
TGTGCCACCAGCAGAGATCTCACTTTTAATGAGCAGTTCTTC
CATSRDLTFNEQFF
>13|once|TRBJ2-2|TRBV5-6|NA
TGTGCCAGCAGCTTTTGGGGGGCCGGGGAGCTGTTTTTT
CASSFWGAGELFF
>15|few|TRBJ2-1|TRBV19|TRBD1
TGTGCCAGTAGTATAGATTGGACAGGGGACAATGAGCAGTTCTTC
CASSIDWTGDNEQFF
>13|NA|TRBJ2-7|TRBV11-3|NA
TGTGCCAGCAGCTTACAGGGGACCTACGAGCAGTACTTC
CASSLQGTYEQYF
>15|NA|TRBJ2-3|TRBV28|TRBD2
TGTGCCAGCAGTTTGGATACGGGAGGGACAGATACGCAGTATTTT
CASSLDTGGTDTQYF
>16|NA|TRBJ2-2|TRBV5-1|TRBD2
TGCGCCAGCAGCTCCACTAGCGGGGGGTACACCGGGGAGCTGTTTTTT
CASSSTSGGYTGELFF
>15|NA|TRBJ1-4|TRBV5-1|NA
TGCGCCAGCAGCCCGCAGGGTTTGACTAATGAAAAACTGTTTTTT
CASSPQGLTNEKLFF
>14|NA|TRBJ2-1|TRBV29-1|NA
TGCAGCGTTGTAGGGCCAGTGACTATCAATGAGCAGTTCTTC
CSVVGPVTINEQFF
>14|NA|TRBJ2-7|TRBV30|TRBD2
TGTGCCTGGAGTTTAGCGGGAGCCGGATACGAGCAGTACTTC
CAWSLAGAGYEQYF